A single sample gave rise to the 32 T cell receptor beta chains below, sequenced in a study of blood T cell repertoires in COVID-19. The data were produced by immunoSEQ multiplex PCR, yet TCRdb's version contains in-frame clones alone and is incomplete. Among around 250,000 clones listed, roughly 85% were seen once. Sequencing used peripheral blood. These receptors all come from a man in his fifties with active or convalescent COVID-19.

On this clone itself: At one end the junction does not follow the germline gene, possibly because of a read error. This chain connects TRBV2 to TRBJ2-7; 10 bases line up with TRBD2. The CDR3 is made up of 14 amino acids. Germline-derived CDR1 and CDR2 are SNHLY and FYNNEI. CDR3: CASSLLAGDQEGDF. The DNA of the CDR3 is TGTGCCAGCAGTCTTCTAGCGGGAGACCAGGAAGGGGACTTC. Full variable domain (outside the CDR3, taken from reference TRBV2 and TRBJ2-7): EPEVTQTPSHQVTQMGQEVILRCVPISNHLYFYWYRQILGQKVEFLVSFYNNEISEKSEIFDDQFSVERPDGSNFTLKIRSTKLEDSAMYFCASSLLAGDQEGDFGPGTRLTVT.

The V call is TRBV5-5, the J call TRBJ2-2; 11 bases agree with TRBD2. With V trimmed by 4 bases and J by 0 bases, 2 bases remained unmatched. Germline V gene sequence: CDR1 SGHKS, CDR2 YYEKEE (reference sequence). CDR3 size: 16 residues. This CDR3 is CASSRLAGSNTGELFF. CDR3 DNA: TGTGCCAGCAGCAGACTAGCGGGATCGAACACCGGGGAGCTGTTTTTT.

V is TRBV6-1 and J is TRBJ2-1; 10 positions match TRBD1. This CDR3 region has 16 residues. CDR1 MNHNS and CDR2 SASEGT come from the germline V gene. Losses at the gene ends were 3 bases for V and 8 bases for J; bases not matched to a gene: 10. The DNA of the CDR3 is TGTGCCAGCAGTGAGTTGGACAGGGGGTTCGTGGATGAGCAGTTCTTC. It translates to CASSELDRGFVDEQFF.

In DNA form, the CDR3 reads TGTGCCAGCAGCCTTCGGGGTGATGATGGCTACACCTTC. Its protein is CASSLRGDDGYTF. This rearrangement joins TRBV4-2 to TRBJ1-2; no clear D. The germline V gene encodes CDR1 LGHNA and CDR2 YNFKEQ. V gave up 4 bases and J gave up 6 bases, with 12 bases separating them. The CDR3 totals 13 residues.

The gene calls are TRBV6-1 and TRBJ1-5, with D uncertain. This CDR3 has 13 residues. Germline loops: CDR1 MNHNS, CDR2 SASEGT. V gave up 2 bases and J gave up 4 bases, with 6 bases separating them. In nucleotides, the CDR3 is TGTGCCAGCAGTGAATTTACTAATCAGCCCCAGCATTTT. It is translated as CASSEFTNQPQHF.

The gene calls are TRBV19 and TRBJ1-5, with D uncertain. The germline gives CDR1 LNHDA, CDR2 SQIVND (reference sequence). Trimming shortened V by 3 bases and J by 0 bases, and 9 bases separated the two germline ends. The CDR3 loop spans 15 amino acids. The chain's CDR3 is CASSISSYSNQPQHF. For the CDR3, the DNA is TGTGCCAGTAGTATTAGCAGCTATAGCAATCAGCCCCAGCATTTT.

The chain joins TRBV9 to TRBJ1-2; 9 nucleotides match TRBD1. The CDR3 runs to 17 residues. Per germline, CDR1 SGDLS and CDR2 YYNGEE. Trimming cost V 3 bases and J 0 bases; bases outside gene matches: 9. The DNA of the CDR3 is TGTGCCAGCAGCGCTCAGGCCGGGACAGGGTCTAACTATGGCTACACCTTC. It encodes CASSAQAGTGSNYGYTF.

The J gene is TRBJ1-1, the V gene TRBV6-6, with 7 bases matching TRBD1. V trimming: 5 bases; J trimming: 10 bases; junction bases outside the gene matches: 10. The germline V gene encodes CDR1 MNHNY and CDR2 SVGAGI (reference sequence). The CDR3 runs to 13 residues. The CDR3 sequence is CASSTGTVGGAFF. DNA for the CDR3: TGTGCCAGCAGTACCGGGACAGTTGGGGGAGCTTTCTTT.

The rearrangement joins TRBV4-2 to TRBJ2-1; 7 bases map to TRBD2. Germline V CDR1 and CDR2: LGHNA, YNFKEQ. CDR3 length: 17 amino acids. V lost 4 bases to trimming and J lost 0 bases; unmatched junction nucleotides: 9. CDR3 sequence reads: CASSLRLAESSYNEQFF. The CDR3 nucleotides read TGTGCCAGCAGCCTCCGACTAGCTGAGAGCTCCTACAATGAGCAGTTCTTC.

The chain uses TRBV12-5 and TRBJ1-5, with 7 bases aligning to TRBD1. This CDR3 has 18 residues. The J segment lost 0 bases and the V segment lost 5 bases, leaving 13 bases of the junction unmatched. CDR1 LGHNT and CDR2 FRNRAP come from the germline V gene. The CDR3 DNA reads as TGTGCTAGTGGTCTTCAGGGGGGCCAACTCTATAGCAATCAGCCCCAGCATTTT. Translating gives CASGLQGGQLYSNQPQHF.

V and J are TRBV27 and TRBJ2-1; weak D call: TRBD2 (6 bases). Trimming removed 6 bases from V and 14 bases from J, with 23 bases in between. This CDR3 has 14 amino acids. Germline V gene lookup returns CDR1 MNHEY and CDR2 SMNVEV (reference sequence). As DNA, the CDR3 is TGTGCCAGCAGACACCAACGGGGGACGCCGTGGGAGTTCTTC. Translating gives CASRHQRGTPWEFF.

V and J are TRBV28 and TRBJ2-6; D is unresolved. V dropped 6 bases and J dropped 4 bases, with 16 bases sitting between them. Germline-derived CDR1 and CDR2 are MDHEN and SYDVKM. The CDR3 sequence is 16 residues long. Here the CDR3 DNA reads TGTGCCAGCAGAATGCGCGGTGTGCGAGGGGCCAACGTCCTGACTTTC. Translated: CASRMRGVRGANVLTF.

The chain links TRBV9 to TRBJ2-1; D might be TRBD2 (6 bases). This CDR3 is 15 amino acids long. Germline V gives CDR1 SGDLS, CDR2 YYNGEE. V was trimmed by 0 bases and J by 6 bases, leaving 13 bases between them. The CDR3 DNA sequence: TGTGCCAGCAGCGTAGTACTAGCAGGGTTCAATGAGCAGTTCTTC. It translates to CASSVVLAGFNEQFF. Combining the CDR3 with reference TRBV9 and TRBJ2-1 gives the whole variable domain DSGVTQTPKHLITATGQRVTLRCSPRSGDLSVYWYQQSLDQGLQFLIQYYNGEERAKGNILERFSAQQFPDLHSELNLSSLELGDSALYFCASSVVLAGFNEQFFGPGTRLTVL.

This rearrangement joins TRBV7-2 to TRBJ1-2; TRBD1 might be the D (6 bases). The V gene's germline CDR1 is SGHTA and CDR2 FQGNSA. Trimming left V 5 bases short and J 4 bases short, with 11 bases between. The CDR3 has 13 residues. The CDR3 coding sequence is TGTGCCAGCAGCCTACAGGGCACCTATGGCTACACCTTC. Its protein product is CASSLQGTYGYTF.

V and J are TRBV29-1 and TRBJ1-5; TRBD1 matches at 10 bases. CDR1 and CDR2 from the germline V gene are SQVTM and ANQGSEA. V dropped 6 bases and J dropped 4; count of bases not matched to a gene: 6. This CDR3 comprises 14 residues. The CDR3 sequence: CSVAGQGKNQPQHF. As DNA, the CDR3 is TGCAGCGTCGCGGGACAGGGGAAGAATCAGCCCCAGCATTTT.

In its sample, this clone was seen a few times. The CDR3 coding sequence is TGCGCCAGCAGCTTGGTAAGGACAGGCCTGAACACTGAAGCTTTCTTT. Protein sequence: CASSLVRTGLNTEAFF. This chain joins TRBV5-1 and TRBJ1-1; 7 bases match TRBD1. Losses at the gene ends were 0 bases for V and 0 bases for J; bases not matched to a gene: 5. Germline V gives CDR1 SGHRS, CDR2 YFSETQ. The CDR3 runs 16 residues.

The chain employs TRBV28 and TRBJ1-2; D is perhaps TRBD1 (5 bases). The CDR3 consists of 14 residues. With 7 bases removed from V and 4 bases from J, the gap between germline ends came to 16 bases. Looked up from germline, CDR1 is MDHEN and CDR2 is SYDVKM. In DNA form, the CDR3 reads TGTGCCAGCACCATCGGGGGGGTTCTCTATGGCTACACCTTC. It translates to CASTIGGVLYGYTF.

This chain connects TRBV11-2 to TRBJ1-6; possible D gene TRBD1, 5 bases. With 2 bases removed from V and 7 bases from J, the gap between germline ends came to 15 bases. The CDR3 has 16 residues. From germline, CDR1 is SGHAT and CDR2 FQNNGV. The CDR3 DNA sequence: TGTGCCAGCAGCTTACTTCCCGGGGGTGGGAATTCACCCCTCCACTTT. Translating it yields CASSLLPGGGNSPLHF.

This sequence joins TRBV10-2 and TRBJ2-1, with 10 nucleotides matching TRBD2. The V and J ends lost 6 bases and 4 bases, in that order; junction bases with no gene match: 6. CDR3 size: 15 residues. Germline values: CDR1 WSHSY, CDR2 SAAADI. The CDR3 DNA reads as TGCGCCAGCAGGATATTAGCGGGAGGATACAATGAGCAGTTCTTC. Amino acids: CASRILAGGYNEQFF.

This clone was seen a handful of times. The chain links TRBV3-1 (or the pseudogene TRBV3-2) to TRBJ2-7; TRBD2 might be the D (6 bases). V lost 1 base and J lost 1, with 14 bases in between. Germline assignment: CDR1 LGHDT and CDR2 YNNKEL (reference sequence). CDR3 length equals 16 residues. The DNA for the CDR3 is TGTGCCAGCAGCCAAGGCCGCGGGATCTTGTCCTACGAGCAGTACTTC. Translation: CASSQGRGILSYEQYF.

The chain recombines TRBV6-5 with TRBJ1-1; 7 bases map to TRBD1. V lost 6 bases to trimming and J lost 0 bases; unmatched junction nucleotides: 4. From germline, CDR1 is MNHEY and CDR2 SVGAGI. This CDR3 region has 14 residues. For the CDR3, the DNA is TGTGCCAGCAGGAAGGACAGGATGAACACTGAAGCTTTCTTT. Translating it yields CASRKDRMNTEAFF.

This chain's CDR3 is CASRGRASRLNEQFF. In nucleotides, the CDR3 is TGTGCCAGCAGGGGCCGGGCTAGCCGGCTCAATGAGCAGTTCTTC. The chain couples TRBV6-5 to TRBJ2-1; D possibly corresponds to TRBD2 (5 bases). The germline V gene has CDR1 MNHEY and CDR2 SVGAGI. This CDR3 comprises 15 residues. The V gene lost 6 bases and the J gene lost 6 bases, with 18 bases spanning the gap.

The V gene is TRBV5-4, the J gene TRBJ1-5, with D perhaps TRBD1 (6 bases). Germline CDR1 SGHNT, CDR2 YYREEE (reference sequence). This CDR3 spans 20 amino acids. The V gene lost 3 bases and the J gene lost 0 bases, with 25 bases spanning the gap. CDR3 bases: TGTGCCAGCAGCTCCTCCCCGGACAGTTATCCACTGTGTAGCAATCAGCCCCAGCATTTT. This codes for CASSSSPDSYPLCSNQPQHF.

The chain recombines TRBV6-2 or TRBV6-3 with TRBJ2-7; D may be TRBD1 (5 bases). The CDR3 is 12 residues long. Germline V lookup: CDR1 MNHEY, CDR2 SVGEGT. V lost 3 bases and J lost 5, with 8 bases in between. In DNA form, the CDR3 reads TGTGCCAGCAGTTATGTAGGGGACGAGCAGTACTTC. Translating gives CASSYVGDEQYF.

This clone appeared a single time. The chain employs TRBV2 and TRBJ2-3, with a tentative D call TRBD2 (5 bases). The germline V gene has CDR1 SNHLY and CDR2 FYNNEI. The CDR3 loop spans 16 amino acids. V was shortened by 4 bases and J by 6 bases, with 20 bases between the two germline ends. CDR3 amino acids: CASSGLVVVDSDTQYF. The CDR3 DNA reads as TGTGCCAGCAGTGGGCTAGTTGTTGTGGACTCGGATACGCAGTATTTT. Full variable domain (rest looked up from reference TRBV2 and TRBJ2-3): EPEVTQTPSHQVTQMGQEVILRCVPISNHLYFYWYRQILGQKVEFLVSFYNNEISEKSEIFDDQFSVERPDGSNFTLKIRSTKLEDSAMYFCASSGLVVVDSDTQYFGPGTRLTVL.

The sample holds one count of this clone. The chain has TRBV4-1 and TRBJ1-1; D is unresolved. Trimming removed 0 bases at V and 0 bases at J, with 5 bases between. CDR1 is MGHRA and CDR2 is YSYEKL in the germline V gene. This CDR3 region has 14 residues. The CDR3 protein is CASSQDIMNTEAFF. The DNA of the CDR3 is TGCGCCAGCAGCCAAGACATCATGAACACTGAAGCTTTCTTT.

In the case of this clone: One end of the junction varies from germline; a read error may be responsible. This chain uses TRBV5-6 with TRBJ2-7, with D maybe TRBD1 (6 bases). Germline V gene lookup returns CDR1 SGHDT and CDR2 YYEEEE. This CDR3 spans 14 amino acids. The CDR3 nucleotides are TGTGCCAGCGGCTTGGGAGCAGGGGACTACGAGCAGTACTTC. This encodes CASGLGAGDYEQYF.

In its sample, this clone was seen a few times. V gene TRBV27 combines with J gene TRBJ1-2; the match to TRBD1 covers 7 bases. V lost 6 bases, J lost 5 bases, and 9 bases stayed unmatched. The V gene's germline CDR1 is MNHEY and CDR2 SMNVEV (reference sequence). The length of the CDR3 is 14 residues. The CDR3 protein is CASSPLRTGYGYTF. The DNA of the CDR3 is TGTGCCAGCAGCCCCCTAAGGACAGGTTATGGCTACACCTTC.

The CDR3 DNA reads TGTGCCAGCACCTCGGGGGGTCTGGCCTACGAGCAGTACTTC. This codes for CASTSGGLAYEQYF. The chain carries TRBV28 and TRBJ2-7; 7 positions agree with TRBD2. Per germline, CDR1 MDHEN and CDR2 SYDVKM. This CDR3 is 14 amino acids long. V shed 7 bases and J 2 bases; nucleotides not matched to a gene: 8.

The chain carries TRBV18 and TRBJ2-1; TRBD2 aligns across 10 bases. The CDR3 loop spans 15 amino acids. Unmatched junction bases numbered 8, after V lost 5 bases and J lost 7 bases. Germline CDR1 KGHSH, CDR2 LQKENI. In DNA, the CDR3 is TGTGCCAGCTCATCTCTAGCGGGAGTAAGGAATGAGCAGTTCTTC. This sequence encodes CASSSLAGVRNEQFF.

The rearrangement uses TRBV18 and TRBJ2-7, with 14 bases aligning to TRBD2. The CDR3 has 15 amino acids. Germline V gene sequence: CDR1 KGHSH, CDR2 LQKENI. Trimming at V came to 2 bases and at J to 7 bases, leaving 4 bases not matched to a gene. For the CDR3, the DNA is TGTGCCAGCTCACCAGGGACTAGCGGGAGACAGGAGCAGTACTTC. Translated: CASSPGTSGRQEQYF.

In its sample, this clone was seen once. V is TRBV15 and J is TRBJ2-5, with D maybe TRBD2 (6 bases). This CDR3 has 18 amino acids. Per germline, CDR1 LNHNV and CDR2 YYDKDF (reference sequence). The ends were cut back, 0 bases at V and 5 bases at J, with 22 bases in the middle. DNA for the CDR3: TGTGCCACCAGCAGAGATTTGGAGGGAACAACCAGGTGGGAGACCCAGTACTTC. It codes for CATSRDLEGTTRWETQYF.